This T cell receptor (beta chain) comes out of a study of T cell responses to AZD1222 COVID-19 vaccine. Study outcomes and limitations: At 160-218 and 743-854, vaccine-associated CD4 TCRs were dominant, and they spanned spike.

Data came from immunoSEQ multiplex PCR; TCRdb stores just in-frame clones and leaves some out. This sample has 120,000 or so clones, with about 91% found just once. Germline-derived CDR1 and CDR2 are LNHDA and SQIVND (reference sequence). The CDR3 covers 15 residues. Trimming took 4 bases from V and 1 from J, leaving 11 bases between them. Note on this clone: No antigen is known for it.

The chain links TRBV19 to TRBJ2-1, with D possibly TRBD2 on 6 matching bases. The sequence was obtained from an adult in good health. Sequencing used peripheral blood, obtained on day 0 of AZD1222 vaccination. In DNA form, the CDR3 reads TGTGCCAGTAGTACCGCGGGGAGGTCCTACAATGAGCAGTTCTTC. Translating it yields CASSTAGRSYNEQFF.